Following are 21 T cell receptor beta chains from one sample sequenced in a study of blood T cell repertoires in COVID-19. Clones were sequenced by immunoSEQ multiplex PCR, and TCRdb holds only the in-frame ones, with some missing. The sample records about 370,000 clones, around 87% being singletons. Sequencing was performed on peripheral blood. The origin of the receptors is a woman in her twenties or thirties with COVID-19, enrolled during active disease.

This clone appeared once. The chain carries TRBV2 and TRBJ2-5; maybe TRBD2 (6 bases). V was trimmed by 10 bases and J by 1 base, leaving 16 bases between them. CDR3 length equals 14 residues. Germline values: CDR1 SNHLY, CDR2 FYNNEI. CDR3 in amino acids: CATQLGGRQETQYF. The CDR3 region has the DNA TGTGCCACCCAACTGGGGGGACGCCAAGAGACCCAGTACTTC.

The V and J genes are TRBV5-5 and TRBJ2-1; D might be TRBD2 (5 bases). From germline, CDR1 is SGHKS and CDR2 YYEKEE (reference sequence). The V and J ends lost 3 bases and 4 bases respectively, with 17 bases between them. CDR3 length equals 16 residues. Written as DNA, the CDR3 is TGTGCCAGCAGCTCTTTCCTAGCCGCAAGTTACAATGAGCAGTTCTTC. This codes for CASSSFLAASYNEQFF.

This clone was counted a single time. The genes are TRBV5-4 and TRBJ2-3; 7 bases are a match to TRBD2. Losses at the gene ends were 9 bases for V and 1 base for J; bases not matched to a gene: 14. Germline assignment: CDR1 SGHNT and CDR2 YYREEE (reference sequence). The CDR3 is made up of 16 amino acids. CDR3 sequence reads: CAIRDRFGRGTDTQYF. The CDR3 DNA reads TGTGCCATCCGGGACCGCTTTGGGAGGGGCACAGATACGCAGTATTTT. Filled out from reference TRBV5-4 and TRBJ2-3, the complete variable domain reads ETGVTQSPTHLIKTRGQQVTLRCSSQSGHNTVSWYQQALGQGPQFIFQYYREEENGRGNFPPRFSGLQFPNYSSELNVNALELDDSALYLCAIRDRFGRGTDTQYFGPGTRLTVL.

This CDR3 reads CASSPLYQPQHF. Here the CDR3 DNA reads TGTGCCAGCAGTCCCCTCTATCAGCCCCAGCATTTT. The V call is TRBV28, the J call TRBJ1-5; D ambiguous. The CDR3 extends over 12 amino acids. The germline gives CDR1 MDHEN, CDR2 SYDVKM. V was trimmed by 5 bases and J by 5 bases, leaving 7 bases between them.

The chain is built from TRBV27 and TRBJ2-7; tentatively, D is TRBD1 (5 bases). CDR3 size: 14 residues. In germline, CDR1 is MNHEY, CDR2 SMNVEV (reference sequence). Trimming pared 1 base from V and 2 bases from J, leaving 9 bases between. The CDR3 nucleotides are TGTGCCAGCAGTTTATTGGGCAGGGCCTACGAGCAGTACTTC. Encoded protein: CASSLLGRAYEQYF.

The chain carries TRBV10-3 and TRBJ1-1; tentatively, D is TRBD1 (5 bases). The CDR3 extends over 13 amino acids. Germline V gene data show CDR1 as ENHRY and CDR2 as SYGVKD. The V end was cut by 10 bases, the J end by 4 bases, with 16 bases between. CDR3 DNA: TGTGCCACCGCGCCAGGGCTGGGCACTGAAGCTTTCTTT. Translating it yields CATAPGLGTEAFF.

The rearrangement links TRBV29-1 to TRBJ2-5; D may be TRBD1 (6 bases). This CDR3 spans 13 amino acids. The germline V gene has CDR1 SQVTM and CDR2 ANQGSEA. V was cut by 1 base and J by 2 bases, with 8 bases left in between. In DNA, the CDR3 is TGCAGCGTTGAAGTAGGGACACAAGAGACCCAGTACTTC. The encoded protein is CSVEVGTQETQYF. Full variable domain (rest looked up from reference TRBV29-1 and TRBJ2-5): SAVISQKPSRDICQRGTSLTIQCQVDSQVTMMFWYRQQPGQSLTLIATANQGSEATYESGFVIDKFPISRPNLTFSTLTVSNMSPEDSSIYLCSVEVGTQETQYFGPGTRLLVL.

V is TRBV3-1 (or the pseudogene TRBV3-2) and J is TRBJ2-7; D not certain. The V and J ends lost 5 bases and 1 base respectively, with 6 bases between them. Germline V gene data show CDR1 as LGHDT and CDR2 as YNNKEL (reference sequence). The CDR3 has 12 amino acids. DNA for the CDR3: TGTGCCAGCAGCGACTTATCCTACGAGCAGTACTTC. This translates into CASSDLSYEQYF.

J is TRBJ1-3 and V is TRBV7-8; D gene ambiguous. The germline V gene has CDR1 SGHVS and CDR2 FQNEAQ. Trimming took 4 bases from V and 0 from J, leaving 10 bases between them. This CDR3 is 15 amino acids long. CDR3: CASSSRVTSGNTIYF. CDR3 DNA sequence: TGTGCCAGCAGCTCCCGGGTCACCTCTGGAAACACCATATATTTT.

The chain links TRBV30 to TRBJ1-4, with 9 bases matching TRBD1. The V segment lost 3 bases and the J segment 5 bases; nucleotides outside the gene matches: 4. Germline CDR1 is GTSNPN and CDR2 is SVGIG (reference sequence). CDR3 length: 14 amino acids. The CDR3 region has the DNA TGTGCCTGGAGCCTGACAGGGGGGAATGAAAAACTGTTTTTT. Its protein is CAWSLTGGNEKLFF.

The chain couples TRBV19 to TRBJ2-1; 8 nucleotides match TRBD2. V lost 2 bases to trimming and J lost 7 bases; unmatched junction nucleotides: 10. Per germline, CDR1 LNHDA and CDR2 SQIVND (reference sequence). This CDR3 has 16 amino acids. CDR3 protein: CASSIFTGGPGNEQFF. The DNA for the CDR3 is TGTGCCAGTAGTATATTTACGGGAGGGCCGGGTAATGAGCAGTTCTTC.

The chain links TRBV4-1 to TRBJ1-1; a weak D match, TRBD1 (5 bases). The V end lost 2 bases, the J end lost 3 bases, and 7 bases lay between the germline ends. Germline-derived CDR1 and CDR2 are MGHRA and YSYEKL. This CDR3 is 13 amino acids long. The CDR3 region is CASSQLQDTEAFF. The CDR3 DNA is TGCGCCAGCAGCCAATTACAGGACACTGAAGCTTTCTTT.

Note on this clone: At the DNA level, this CDR3 is encoded by other sequences in the same sample as well. The chain couples TRBV6-5 to TRBJ2-7; 7 bases map to TRBD1. Germline V gene data show CDR1 as MNHEY and CDR2 as SVGAGI. The junction had 11 bases not matched to a gene; V was cut back by 5 bases and J by 4 bases. The CDR3 sequence is 15 residues long. CDR3 bases: TGTGCCAGCAGTCCCGACAGGGTCCCCACTTACGAGCAGTACTTC. This encodes CASSPDRVPTYEQYF.

CDR3 region: CASSLDGAGNTIYF. The CDR3 coding sequence is TGTGCCAGCAGCTTGGACGGGGCTGGAAACACCATATATTTT. V and J are TRBV5-8 and TRBJ1-3; the D is unclear. Germline CDR1 and CDR2: SGHTS and YDEGEE. Deletions cut 0 bases from V and 2 bases from J, with 6 bases between. The CDR3 is made up of 14 amino acids.

The chain uses TRBV30 and TRBJ2-5; D is uncertain. Looked up from germline, CDR1 is GTSNPN and CDR2 is SVGIG (reference sequence). The CDR3 is made up of 12 amino acids. The V end lost 4 bases, the J end lost 3 bases, and 9 bases lay between the germline ends. DNA for the CDR3: TGTGCCTGGAACAGCAGGAAAGAGACCCAGTACTTC. This sequence encodes CAWNSRKETQYF.

This clone occurred once. This chain connects TRBV6-6 to TRBJ2-3; TRBD2 matches 14 bases. The CDR3 consists of 16 residues. V shed 4 bases and J 9 bases; nucleotides not matched to a gene: 9. CDR1 and CDR2 (germline): MNHNY, SVGAGI (reference sequence). For the CDR3, the DNA is TGTGCCAGCAGTTCCGGGACTAGCGGGAGAAGGGGGACGCAGTATTTT. Translation: CASSSGTSGRRGTQYF.

This chain uses TRBV5-8 with TRBJ2-3, with D tentatively TRBD2 (6 bases). The CDR3 runs to 15 residues. Trimming took 4 bases from V and 0 from J, leaving 12 bases between them. The germline V gene has CDR1 SGHTS and CDR2 YDEGEE. CDR3 coding DNA: TGTGCCAGCAGCGCCGGGACTCTCAGCACAGATACGCAGTATTTT. Protein sequence: CASSAGTLSTDTQYF.

The chain joins TRBV3-1 (or the pseudogene TRBV3-2) to TRBJ2-6; TRBD2 aligns across 9 bases. CDR1 is LGHDT and CDR2 is YNNKEL in the germline V gene (reference sequence). Unmatched junction bases numbered 10, after V lost 6 bases and J lost 7 bases. The CDR3 sequence is 16 residues long. The CDR3 DNA sequence: TGTGCCAGCAGTGGCGGGGGGGAATCGGGAGCCAACGTCCTGACTTTC. Translated: CASSGGGESGANVLTF.

The chain employs TRBV19 and TRBJ1-1, with 7 bases aligning to TRBD1. This CDR3 is built from 14 residues. Trimming took 5 bases from V and 4 from J; bases not matched to a gene: 7. Germline CDR1 reads LNHDA; CDR2 reads SQIVND (reference sequence). CDR3: CASSAKQGTTEAFF. DNA for the CDR3: TGTGCCAGTAGTGCGAAACAGGGGACCACTGAAGCTTTCTTT. Using reference TRBV19 and TRBJ1-1 for the parts outside the CDR3, the full variable domain is DGGITQSPKYLFRKEGQNVTLSCEQNLNHDAMYWYRQDPGQGLRLIYYSQIVNDFQKGDIAEGYSVSREKKESFPLTVTSAQKNPTAFYLCASSAKQGTTEAFFGQGTRLTVV.

The chain employs TRBV4-1 and TRBJ1-6; 7 bases agree with TRBD1. V was pared by 0 bases and J by 6 bases, with 8 bases of the junction left unmatched. This CDR3 is 17 amino acids long. CDR1 and CDR2 from the germline V gene are MGHRA and YSYEKL. The CDR3 nucleotides read TGCGCCAGCAGCCAAGACCGGCGCGGGACAGCTAATTCACCCCTCCACTTT. This sequence encodes CASSQDRRGTANSPLHF.

A single count supports this clone. This chain connects TRBV10-3 to TRBJ2-6; a weak D match, TRBD1 (5 bases). This CDR3 contains 15 residues. CDR1 is ENHRY and CDR2 is SYGVKD in the germline V gene. V gave up 2 bases and J gave up 1 base, with 6 bases separating them. CDR3 loop: CAISEQGSGANVLTF. The CDR3 coding sequence is TGTGCCATCAGTGAGCAGGGTTCTGGGGCCAACGTCCTGACTTTC.